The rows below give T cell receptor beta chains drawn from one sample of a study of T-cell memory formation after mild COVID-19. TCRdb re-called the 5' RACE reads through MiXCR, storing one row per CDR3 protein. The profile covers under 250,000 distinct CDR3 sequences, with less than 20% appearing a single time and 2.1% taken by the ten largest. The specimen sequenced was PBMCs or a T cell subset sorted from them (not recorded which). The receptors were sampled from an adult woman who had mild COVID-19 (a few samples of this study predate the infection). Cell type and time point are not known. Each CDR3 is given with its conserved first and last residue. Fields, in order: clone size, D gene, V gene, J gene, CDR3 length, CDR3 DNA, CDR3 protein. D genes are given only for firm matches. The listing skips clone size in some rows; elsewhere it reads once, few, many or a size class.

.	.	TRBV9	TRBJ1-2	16	TGTGCCAGCAGCGTAGCGTTTGGGGGCCAGGGGAATGGCTACACCTTC	CASSVAFGGQGNGYTF
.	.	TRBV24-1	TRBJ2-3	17	TGTGCCACCAGTGATTCCTGGACGGCTCTAGGGACAGATACGCAGTATTTT	CATSDSWTALGTDTQYF
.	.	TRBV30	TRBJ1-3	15	TGTGCCTGGCGACAAGGGTGGATATCTGGAAACACCATATATTTT	CAWRQGWISGNTIYF
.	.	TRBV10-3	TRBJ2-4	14	TGTGCCATCAGTGAAGGAGTAGCCAAAAACATTCAGTACTTC	CAISEGVAKNIQYF
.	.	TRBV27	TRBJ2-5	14	TGTGCCAGCAGTTTCAGCAGCGGTAAAGAGACCCAGTACTTC	CASSFSSGKETQYF
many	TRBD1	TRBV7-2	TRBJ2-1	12	TGTGCCAGCAGCCATACAGGGGTTGAGCAGTTCTTC	CASSHTGVEQFF
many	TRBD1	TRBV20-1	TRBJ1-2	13	TGCAGTGCTAGCGCTGGGACAGCCCATGGCTACACCTTC	CSASAGTAHGYTF
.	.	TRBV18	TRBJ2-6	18	TGTGCCAGCTCACCGGTAGACACATACCCGGCTGGGGCCAACGTCCTGACTTTC	CASSPVDTYPAGANVLTF
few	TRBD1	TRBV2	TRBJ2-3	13	TGTGCCAGCACCCGACAGGGGCCAGATACGCAGTATTTT	CASTRQGPDTQYF
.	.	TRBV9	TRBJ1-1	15	TGTGCCAGCAGCGGCCCTCAAGGGGGGGGGACTGAAGCTTTCTTT	CASSGPQGGGTEAFF
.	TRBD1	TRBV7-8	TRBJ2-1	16	TGTGCCAGCAGCCGCTCGGGGGGACAGGGGCTGAATGAGCAGTTCTTC	CASSRSGGQGLNEQFF
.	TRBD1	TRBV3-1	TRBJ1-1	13	TGTGTCAGCAGCCGGACAGGCGAGACTGAAGCTTTCTTT	CVSSRTGETEAFF
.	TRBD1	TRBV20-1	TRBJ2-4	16	TGCAGTGCTAGAGATCCGGGACAGGGTTTGGGGGGCGTTCAGTACTTC	CSARDPGQGLGGVQYF
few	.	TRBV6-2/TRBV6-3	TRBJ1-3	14	TGTGCCAGCAGTTACGAAACGACTGGAAACACCATATATTTT	CASSYETTGNTIYF
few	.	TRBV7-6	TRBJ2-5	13	TGTGCCAGCAGTCAGGCTGACCAAGAGACCCAGTACTTC	CASSQADQETQYF
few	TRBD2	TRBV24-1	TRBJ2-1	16	TGTGCCACCAGTGACCCAAACGGGAGGTCCTACAATGAGCAGTTCTTC	CATSDPNGRSYNEQFF
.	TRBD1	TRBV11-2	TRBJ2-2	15	TGTGCCAGCAGTCTGGACCCAGGGGGCCCCGGGGAGCTGTTTTTT	CASSLDPGGPGELFF
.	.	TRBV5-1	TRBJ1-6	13	TGCGCCAGCAGCTTGGAGCTAAATTCACCCCTCCACTTT	CASSLELNSPLHF
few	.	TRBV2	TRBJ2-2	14	TGTGCCACCCTTCGCGGTGCCTACACCGGGGAGCTGTTTTTT	CATLRGAYTGELFF
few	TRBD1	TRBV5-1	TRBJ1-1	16	TGCGCCAGCAGCTTGGTGTTAGGGGGCAGGAACACTGAAGCTTTCTTT	CASSLVLGGRNTEAFF
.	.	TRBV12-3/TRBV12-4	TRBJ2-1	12	TGTGCCAGCAGTTTAGGACAGCATGAGCAGTTCTTC	CASSLGQHEQFF
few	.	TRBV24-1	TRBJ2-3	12	TGTGCCACCAGTGATCTGGCAGATACGCAGTATTTT	CATSDLADTQYF
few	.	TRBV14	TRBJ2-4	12	TGTGCCAGCAGCCAAAAAGGGCCCCCGCAGTACTTC	CASSQKGPPQYF
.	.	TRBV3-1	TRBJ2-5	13	TGTGCCAGCAGTCGGAGAGGCGATGAGACCCAGTACTTC	CASSRRGDETQYF
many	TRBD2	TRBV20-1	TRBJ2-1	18	TGCAGTGCTCCTCGGACTAGCGGGATCCCCCGCTCCTACAATGAGCAGTTCTTC	CSAPRTSGIPRSYNEQFF
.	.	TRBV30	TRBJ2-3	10	TGTGCCTGGAGTGTACATACGCAGTATTTT	CAWSVHTQYF
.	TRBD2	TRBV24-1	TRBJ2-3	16	TGTGCCACCAGTGATCGGTCTAGCGGGTCACGAGATACGCAGTATTTT	CATSDRSSGSRDTQYF
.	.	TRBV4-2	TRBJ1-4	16	TGTGCCAGCAGCCAAGCCTGGACAGCAACTAATGAAAAACTGTTTTTT	CASSQAWTATNEKLFF
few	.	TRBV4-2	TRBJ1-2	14	TGTGCCAGCAGCCGTGAGGGGCTCAACTATGGCTACACCTTC	CASSREGLNYGYTF
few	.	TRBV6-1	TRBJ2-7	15	TGTGCCAGCAGTGAATTCCCCACGCGAGCCTACGAGCAGTACTTC	CASSEFPTRAYEQYF
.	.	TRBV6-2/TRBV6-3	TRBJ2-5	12	TGTGCCAGCAGTACCCGCCAAGAGACCCAGTACTTC	CASSTRQETQYF
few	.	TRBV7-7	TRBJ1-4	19	TGTGCCAGCAGCTTCAACCCGACAGGCACGAGGGCATTTGAGGAAAAACTGTTTTTT	CASSFNPTGTRAFEEKLFF
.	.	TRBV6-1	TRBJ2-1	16	TGTGCCAGCAGTGAAGTTAGAGGGGGTTTTTTGCATGAGCAGTTCTTC	CASSEVRGGFLHEQFF
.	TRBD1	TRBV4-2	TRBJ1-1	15	TGTGCCAGCAGCCTAAACCCAGGGGGCGACACTGAAGCTTTCTTT	CASSLNPGGDTEAFF
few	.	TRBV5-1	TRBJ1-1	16	TGCGCCAGCAGCTCCGGCAGAACGGGGGAAGGCACTGAAGCTTTCTTT	CASSSGRTGEGTEAFF
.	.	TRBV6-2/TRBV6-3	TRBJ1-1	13	TGTGGGGATAATAGGGGATCCCCTACTGAAGCTTTCTTT	CGDNRGSPTEAFF
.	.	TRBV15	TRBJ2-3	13	TGTGCCACCAGCAAAACGTACACAGATACGCAGTATTTT	CATSKTYTDTQYF
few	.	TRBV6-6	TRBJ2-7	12	TGTGCCAGCAGTTACGATAGAAGCGAGCAGTACTTC	CASSYDRSEQYF
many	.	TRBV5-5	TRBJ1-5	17	TGTGCCAGCAGCCCCTTAGGAGGGGACGGTAGCAATCAGCCCCAGCATTTT	CASSPLGGDGSNQPQHF
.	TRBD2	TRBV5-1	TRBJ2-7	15	TGCGCCAGCAGCTTTTCCGGGACTAGCGGCTACGAGCAGTACTTC	CASSFSGTSGYEQYF
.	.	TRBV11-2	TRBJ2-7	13	TGTGCCAGCAGCTTAGCTAGGGGAATAGAGCAGTACTTC	CASSLARGIEQYF
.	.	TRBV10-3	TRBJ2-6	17	TGTGCCATCAGTCCGGGGAAGGGGAGCTCTGGGGCCAACGTCCTGACTTTC	CAISPGKGSSGANVLTF
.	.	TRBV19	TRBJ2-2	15	TGTGCCAGTAGTCGCGGGGGCCAGAACACCGGGGAGCTGTTTTTT	CASSRGGQNTGELFF
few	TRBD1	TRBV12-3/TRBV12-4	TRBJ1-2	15	TGTGCCAGCAGTCTCAATGACAGGGGCGTCTATGGCTACACCTTC	CASSLNDRGVYGYTF
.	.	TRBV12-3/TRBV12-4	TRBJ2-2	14	TGTGCCAGCAGTTTGACCGGACCCACCGGGGAGCTGTTTTTT	CASSLTGPTGELFF
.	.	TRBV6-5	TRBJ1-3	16	TGTGCCAGCAGACCCCTGGGGTCCAGGGCTGGAAACACCATATATTTT	CASRPLGSRAGNTIYF
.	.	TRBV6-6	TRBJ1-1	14	TGTGCCAGCAGTTACGGACAGAGGAACACTGAAGCTTTCTTT	CASSYGQRNTEAFF
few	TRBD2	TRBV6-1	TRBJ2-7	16	TGTGCCAGCAGAAAATCCGGGACTACGATCTCCTACGAGCAGTACTTC	CASRKSGTTISYEQYF
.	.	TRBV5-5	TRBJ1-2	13	TGTGCCAGCAGCTTCAGTCAGATCTATGGCTACACCTTC	CASSFSQIYGYTF
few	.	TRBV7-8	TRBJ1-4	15	TGTGCCAGCAGCCTCTCACAGACCCAGGGGGAAAAACTGTTTTTT	CASSLSQTQGEKLFF
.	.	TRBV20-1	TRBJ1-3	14	TGCAGTGTCTCGGGGCTTGGGTCTGGAAACACCATATATTTT	CSVSGLGSGNTIYF
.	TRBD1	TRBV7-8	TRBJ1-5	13	TGTGCCAGCAGCTCGGACAGGGAACGGCCCCAGCATTTT	CASSSDRERPQHF